One and the same sample provided the 14 T cell receptor beta chains below, sequenced in a study of T cells in Graves' hyperthyroidism and ophthalmopathy. TCR beta CDR3 regions were amplified from RNA. The study used the HTBI primer set for a first-round RT-PCR of the TCR CDR3. MiXCR was run by TCRdb on the multiplex PCR reads, yielding one entry per CDR3 protein. Among roughly 500,000 distinct CDR3 sequences, 40% to 55% were seen once, and the ten largest hold approximately 44%. The material sequenced was peripheral blood or thyroid tissue (not recorded which). The source is an adult woman with Graves' disease, either hyperthyroidism or ophthalmopathy (not recorded which).

The chain links TRBV5-1 to TRBJ2-7; 8 bases agree with TRBD1. CDR1 is SGHRS and CDR2 is YFSETQ in the germline V gene. V dropped 7 bases and J dropped 5; count of bases not matched to a gene: 8. This CDR3 is 13 amino acids long. The CDR3 here is CASGRDRPHEQYF. CDR3 nucleotide sequence: TGCGCCAGCGGCCGGGACAGGCCCCACGAGCAGTACTTC.

This sequence joins TRBV20-1 and TRBJ1-5; 9 positions match TRBD1. The trim removed 5 bases at V and 5 bases at J, leaving 13 bases unmatched. CDR1 and CDR2 from the germline V gene are DFQATT and SNEGSKA (reference sequence). This CDR3 spans 16 amino acids. Here the CDR3 DNA reads TGCAGTGCTCGAAGTCCCGGACAGGGGTATGATCAGCCCCAGCATTTT. This encodes CSARSPGQGYDQPQHF.

This chain uses TRBV10-3 with TRBJ1-1; 7 bases align to TRBD1. Per the germline V gene, CDR1 is ENHRY and CDR2 is SYGVKD. This CDR3 region has 14 residues. V was pared by 7 bases and J by 3 bases, with 8 bases of the junction left unmatched. The DNA of the CDR3 is TGTGCCATCAAGGTGACAGGGTCGGACACTGAAGCTTTCTTT. This encodes CAIKVTGSDTEAFF.

CDR3 protein: CASSQMGDQPQHF. DNA of the CDR3: TGTGCCAGCTCCCAAATGGGAGATCAGCCCCAGCATTTT. V is TRBV18 and J is TRBJ1-5; D remains ambiguous. The CDR3 is made up of 13 amino acids. V lost 6 bases and J lost 5, with 11 bases in between. Germline values: CDR1 KGHSH, CDR2 LQKENI.

This clonotype was found many times. V usage is TRBV5-4 and J usage is TRBJ2-2; D is unresolved. Per germline, CDR1 SGHNT and CDR2 YYREEE (reference sequence). There are 13 residues in the CDR3. Trimming took off 3 bases at V and 6 bases at J, with 9 bases between the two ends. The CDR3 spells CASSWLGSGELFF. The CDR3 nucleotides read TGTGCCAGCAGCTGGTTGGGTTCCGGGGAGCTGTTTTTT.

The chain couples TRBV7-2 to TRBJ1-1; tentative D call: TRBD1 (6 bases). The CDR3 has 14 residues. V lost 6 bases and J lost 7, with 18 bases in between. CDR1 and CDR2 from the germline V gene are SGHTA and FQGNSA. The CDR3 region is CASSSGGPSREAFF. CDR3 DNA: TGTGCCAGCAGTTCGGGGGGGCCCTCGCGTGAAGCTTTCTTT.

This rearrangement joins TRBV5-1 to TRBJ1-4; 7 positions agree with TRBD1. Germline lookup yields CDR1 SGHRS and CDR2 YFSETQ. CDR3 length: 15 amino acids. J gave up 1 base and V 4 bases, and 4 bases lay outside the gene matches. The CDR3 DNA sequence: TGCGCCAGCAGCCTAAGACAGGGAACTAATGAAAAACTGTTTTTT. Translated, it gives CASSLRQGTNEKLFF.

This clonotype was detected ten times or more. The CDR3 region has the DNA TGCAGCGTTTACGGGGTCGGGGCCAACGTCCTGACTTTC. Amino acid sequence: CSVYGVGANVLTF. The V call is TRBV29-1, the J call TRBJ2-6; TRBD2 is a possible D gene (5 bases). The CDR3 spans 13 residues. Trimming cost V 5 bases and J 4 bases, with 9 bases left between them. The germline V gene has CDR1 SQVTM and CDR2 ANQGSEA.

As to this clonotype: The junction differs from germline at one of its ends, possibly a read error. The chain links TRBV12-3 or TRBV12-4 to TRBJ2-7; 15 bases map to TRBD2. There are 15 residues in the CDR3. The CDR3 DNA sequence: TGTGCCAGCAGTGAAGGACTAGCGGGAGGGCCCCGTCCCCACTTC. Encoded protein: CASSEGLAGGPRPHF.

Comments on this clonotype: This may come from a read error, since a much larger clone is one base off. This chain joins TRBV6-4 and TRBJ2-7, with TRBD1 matching 7 bases. The CDR3 consists of 12 residues. CDR1 and CDR2 (germline): MRHNA, SNTAGT. Written as DNA, the CDR3 is TGTGCCAGCAGTTACAGGGGATACGAGCAGAACTTC. Translating it yields CASSYRGYEQNF.

V usage is TRBV28 and J usage is TRBJ2-7; 7 bases fit TRBD2. Germline trimming cut 3 bases from V and 7 bases from J; bases unmatched to any gene: 12. The CDR3 loop spans 15 amino acids. Germline values: CDR1 MDHEN, CDR2 SYDVKM. CDR3 in DNA: TGTGCCAGCAGTTTTCGGGCGGGAGAAGGGGCTGAGCAGTACTTC. It translates to CASSFRAGEGAEQYF.

The chain is built from TRBV18 and TRBJ2-5; a possible D gene is TRBD1 (6 bases). Germline V gives CDR1 KGHSH, CDR2 LQKENI. V dropped 3 bases and J dropped 4 bases, with 15 bases sitting between them. The CDR3 loop spans 15 amino acids. The CDR3 DNA reads as TGTGCCAGCTCACCCAACAAGGGGGTCGGAGAGACCCAGTACTTC. It specifies CASSPNKGVGETQYF.

V is TRBV7-9 and J is TRBJ1-4, with D unclear. Trimming stripped 7 bases from V and 7 bases from J, with 10 bases between. CDR3 length: 12 residues. In germline, CDR1 is SEHNR, CDR2 FQNEAQ (reference sequence). The CDR3 loop reads CASTPAGEKLFF. In DNA form, the CDR3 reads TGTGCCAGCACCCCCGCCGGTGAAAAACTGTTTTTT. The entire variable domain, with the rest obtained from reference TRBV7-9 and TRBJ1-4, is as follows: DTGVSQNPRHKITKRGQNVTFRCDPISEHNRLYWYRQTLGQGPEFLTYFQNEAQLEKSRLLSDRFSAERPKGSFSTLEIQRTEQGDSAMYLCASTPAGEKLFFGSGTQLSVL.

This clonotype was detected ten times or more. The gene calls are TRBV19 and TRBJ2-5, with 11 nucleotides matching TRBD2. The V and J ends lost 9 bases and 7 bases, in that order; junction bases with no gene match: 19. From germline, CDR1 is LNHDA and CDR2 SQIVND (reference sequence). The CDR3 consists of 17 residues. This CDR3 reads CARRWGQGLAEPWTQYF. In DNA form, the CDR3 reads TGTGCCAGGCGGTGGGGACAGGGACTAGCGGAACCATGGACCCAGTACTTC.